This T cell receptor (beta chain) came from a study of blood T cell repertoires in COVID-19. The wider study: Acute and convalescent COVID-19 samples came from the United States, Italy and Spain. From T cells, B-cell-depleted T cells, or PBMCs came the material, which was cDNA or gDNA.

Original methodology: By means of reference gene primer amplification, nucleated cell counts were estimated. Assay: immunoSEQ multiplex PCR; the TCRdb copy retains only in-frame clones and omits some. V, J and clone size derive from that table, while D and trimming were established from the DNA sequence. This table holds about 130,000 clones, approximately 88% found once. This CDR3 spans 13 amino acids. CDR1 and CDR2 (germline): WNHNN, SYGVQD (reference sequence). V dropped 10 bases and J dropped 4; count of bases not matched to a gene: 9. The V gene is TRBV10-1, the J gene TRBJ1-1; 7 positions agree with TRBD1. Sequenced sample: peripheral blood. The receptor was derived from a man aged 50 or older with acute or convalescent COVID-19. In DNA form, the CDR3 reads TGCGCCACACAGGGGAGTTCGCGCACTGAAGCTTTCTTT. Translated, it gives CATQGSSRTEAFF.